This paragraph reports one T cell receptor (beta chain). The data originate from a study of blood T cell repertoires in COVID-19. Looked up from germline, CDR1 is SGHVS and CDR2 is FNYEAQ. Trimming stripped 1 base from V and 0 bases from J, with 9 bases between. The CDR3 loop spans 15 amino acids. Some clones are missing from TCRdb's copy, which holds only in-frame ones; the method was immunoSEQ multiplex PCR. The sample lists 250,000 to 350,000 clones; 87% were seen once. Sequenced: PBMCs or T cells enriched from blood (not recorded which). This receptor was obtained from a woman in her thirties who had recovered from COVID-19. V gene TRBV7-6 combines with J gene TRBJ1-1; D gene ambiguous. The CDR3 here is CASSLVGGMNTEAFF. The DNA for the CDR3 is TGTGCCAGCAGCTTAGTTGGAGGGATGAACACTGAAGCTTTCTTT.